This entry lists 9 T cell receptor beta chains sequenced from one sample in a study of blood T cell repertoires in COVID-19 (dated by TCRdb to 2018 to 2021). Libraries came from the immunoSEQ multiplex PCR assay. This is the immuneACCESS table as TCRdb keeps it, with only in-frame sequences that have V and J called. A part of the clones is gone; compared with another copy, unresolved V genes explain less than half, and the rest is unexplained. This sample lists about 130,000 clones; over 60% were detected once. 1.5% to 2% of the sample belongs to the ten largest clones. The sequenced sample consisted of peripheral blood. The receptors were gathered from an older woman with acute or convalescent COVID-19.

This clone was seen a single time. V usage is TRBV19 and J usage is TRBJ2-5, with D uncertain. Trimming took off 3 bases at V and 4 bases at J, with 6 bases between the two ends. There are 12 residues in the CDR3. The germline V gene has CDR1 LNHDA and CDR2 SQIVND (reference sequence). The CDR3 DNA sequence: TGTGCCAGTAGTATTTTCGGAGAGACCCAGTACTTC. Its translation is CASSIFGETQYF.

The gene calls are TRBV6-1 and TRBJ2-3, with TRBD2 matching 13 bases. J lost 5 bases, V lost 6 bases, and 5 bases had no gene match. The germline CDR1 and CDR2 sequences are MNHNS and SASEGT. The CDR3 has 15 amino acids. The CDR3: CASRKTSGGLDTQYF. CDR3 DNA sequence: TGTGCCAGCAGGAAGACTAGCGGGGGGTTAGATACGCAGTATTTT.

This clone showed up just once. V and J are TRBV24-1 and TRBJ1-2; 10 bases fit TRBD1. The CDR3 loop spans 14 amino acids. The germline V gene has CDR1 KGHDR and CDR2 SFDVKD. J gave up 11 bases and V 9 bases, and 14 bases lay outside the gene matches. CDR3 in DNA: TGTGCCACCCGGGATGTAGGGACAGGGGCAACATACACCTTC. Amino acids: CATRDVGTGATYTF.

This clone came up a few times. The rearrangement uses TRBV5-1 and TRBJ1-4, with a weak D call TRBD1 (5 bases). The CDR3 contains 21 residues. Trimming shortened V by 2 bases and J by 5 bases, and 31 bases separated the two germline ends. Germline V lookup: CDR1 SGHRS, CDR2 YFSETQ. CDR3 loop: CASSFGQGPEIGRWRNEKLFF. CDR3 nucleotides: TGCGCCAGCAGCTTTGGGCAGGGCCCGGAAATAGGGCGGTGGCGGAATGAAAAACTGTTTTTT. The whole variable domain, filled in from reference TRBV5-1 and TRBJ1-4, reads KAGVTQTPRYLIKTRGQQVTLSCSPISGHRSVSWYQQTPGQGLQFLFEYFSETQRNKGNFPGRFSGRQFSNSRSEMNVSTLELGDSALYLCASSFGQGPEIGRWRNEKLFFGSGTQLSVL.

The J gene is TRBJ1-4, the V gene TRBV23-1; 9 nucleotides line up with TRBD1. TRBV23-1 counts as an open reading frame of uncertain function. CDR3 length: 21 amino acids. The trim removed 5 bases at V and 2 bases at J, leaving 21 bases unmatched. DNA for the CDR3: TGCGCCAGCAGTACCTCCGGTGGGTCGGGACAGGGACATTCGACTAATGAAAAACTGTTTTTT. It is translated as CASSTSGGSGQGHSTNEKLFF.

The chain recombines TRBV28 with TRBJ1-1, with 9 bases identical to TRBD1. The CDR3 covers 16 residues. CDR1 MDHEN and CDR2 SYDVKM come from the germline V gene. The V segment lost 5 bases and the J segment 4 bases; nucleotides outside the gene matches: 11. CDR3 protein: CASSPHRGRMGTEAFF. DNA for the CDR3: TGTGCCAGCAGTCCCCACAGGGGGCGAATGGGCACTGAAGCTTTCTTT.

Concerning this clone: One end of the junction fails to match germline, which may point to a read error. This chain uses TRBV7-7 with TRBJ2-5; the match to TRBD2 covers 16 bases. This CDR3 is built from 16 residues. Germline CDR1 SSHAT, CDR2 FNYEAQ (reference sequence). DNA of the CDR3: TGTGCTAGCAGCCCGGGACTAGCGGGAGGGCAAGAGACCCAGTACTTC. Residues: CASSPGLAGGQETQYF.

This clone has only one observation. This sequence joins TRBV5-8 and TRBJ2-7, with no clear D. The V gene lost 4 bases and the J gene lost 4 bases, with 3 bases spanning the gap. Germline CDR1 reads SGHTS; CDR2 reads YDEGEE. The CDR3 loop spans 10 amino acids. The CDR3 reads CASSEYEQYF. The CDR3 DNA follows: TGTGCCAGCAGCGAGTACGAGCAGTACTTC.

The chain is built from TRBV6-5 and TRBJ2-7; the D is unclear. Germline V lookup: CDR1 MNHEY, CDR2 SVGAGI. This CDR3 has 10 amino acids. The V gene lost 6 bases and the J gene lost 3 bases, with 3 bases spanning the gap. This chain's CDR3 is CASSFYEQYF. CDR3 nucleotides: TGTGCCAGCAGCTTCTACGAGCAGTACTTC.